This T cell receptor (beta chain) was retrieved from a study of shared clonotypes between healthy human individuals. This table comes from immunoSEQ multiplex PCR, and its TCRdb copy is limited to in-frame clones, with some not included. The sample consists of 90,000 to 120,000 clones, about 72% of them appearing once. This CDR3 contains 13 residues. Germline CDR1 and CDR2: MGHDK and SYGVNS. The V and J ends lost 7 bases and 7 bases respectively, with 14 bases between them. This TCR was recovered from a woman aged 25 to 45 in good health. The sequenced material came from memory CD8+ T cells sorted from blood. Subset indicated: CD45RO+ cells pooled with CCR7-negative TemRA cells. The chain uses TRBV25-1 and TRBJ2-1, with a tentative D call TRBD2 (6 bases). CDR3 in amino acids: CASTPESGNEQFF. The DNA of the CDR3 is TGTGCCAGCACCCCTGAGAGCGGGAATGAGCAGTTCTTC.